A single sample is the source of the 31 T cell receptor beta chains below, sequenced in a study of cytomegalovirus exposure and HLA in healthy donors. The PCR was carried out with 60 Vbeta primers and 13 Jbeta primers. The assay was immunoSEQ multiplex PCR, and TCRdb's table has in-frame clones only and misses some. This repertoire shows roughly 100,000 clones, about three quarters found once; its top ten account for about 0.8%. Material: PBMCs. Source of these receptors: a boy younger than 18 in good health and CMV-seronegative.

The chain joins TRBV7-6 to TRBJ1-5; D remains unclear. Trimming took off 1 base at V and 0 bases at J, with 7 bases between the two ends. CDR3 length: 15 residues. In germline, CDR1 is SGHVS, CDR2 FNYEAQ. CDR3 amino acids: CASSLDSYSNQPQHF. The CDR3 region has the DNA TGTGCCAGCAGCTTAGACAGTTATAGCAATCAGCCCCAGCATTTT.

The chain employs TRBV11-2 and TRBJ2-3; 9 nucleotides agree with TRBD1. The length of the CDR3 is 15 residues. In germline, CDR1 is SGHAT, CDR2 FQNNGV. With 4 bases clipped from V and 0 bases from J, the junction kept 2 bases outside the gene matches. CDR3 coding DNA: TGTGCCAGCAGCTCCGGGACAGGGAGCACAGATACGCAGTATTTT. Encoded protein: CASSSGTGSTDTQYF.

About this clone itself: The sample holds other DNA sequences that translate to the same CDR3. The chain has TRBV5-4 and TRBJ2-7; no clear D. CDR1 is SGHNT and CDR2 is YYREEE in the germline V gene (reference sequence). V was cut by 0 bases and J by 1 base, with 5 bases left in between. This CDR3 spans 13 amino acids. CDR3 sequence (DNA): TGTGCCAGCAGCTTGGGCGCATCCTACGAGCAGTACTTC. It codes for CASSLGASYEQYF.

The chain links TRBV13 to TRBJ2-5, with D unclear. Trimming left V 4 bases short and J 0 bases short, with 3 bases between. There are 12 residues in the CDR3. Germline assignment: CDR1 PRHDT and CDR2 FYEKMQ (reference sequence). The CDR3: CASSSDQETQYF. In DNA form, the CDR3 reads TGTGCCAGCAGCTCCGACCAAGAGACCCAGTACTTC.

The genes are TRBV7-2 and TRBJ1-1, with 10 bases identical to TRBD1. This CDR3 spans 14 amino acids. Unmatched junction bases numbered 3, after V lost 5 bases and J lost 3 bases. The V gene's germline CDR1 is SGHTA and CDR2 FQGNSA. Here the CDR3 reads CASSRGTGDTEAFF. The CDR3 DNA reads TGTGCCAGCAGCCGCGGGACAGGGGACACTGAAGCTTTCTTT.

The CDR3 DNA sequence: TGTGCCAGCAGCGGACTAGCGGGAGTGATCTCCTACGAGCAGTACTTC. Its translation is CASSGLAGVISYEQYF. The chain has TRBV25-1 and TRBJ2-5; 13 nucleotides agree with TRBD2. The DNA end is a closer match to TRBJ2-7, so the J assignment may be wrong. The CDR3 consists of 16 residues. CDR1 and CDR2 from the germline V gene are MGHDK and SYGVNS.

This clone was recorded a few times. The rearrangement links TRBV4-1 to TRBJ1-5, with D uncertain. The CDR3 runs to 16 residues. Trimming removed 1 base at V and 1 base at J, with 11 bases between. Germline V lookup: CDR1 MGHRA, CDR2 YSYEKL. The CDR3 nucleotides read TGCGCCAGCAGCCAAGCCCAATTTCTAAGCAATCAGCCCCAGCATTTT. Its translation: CASSQAQFLSNQPQHF.

J is TRBJ2-3 and V is TRBV13, with D possibly TRBD2 on 6 matching bases. Deletions cut 5 bases from V and 1 base from J, with 16 bases between. Germline V CDR1 and CDR2: PRHDT, FYEKMQ (reference sequence). The CDR3 covers 16 residues. In nucleotides, the CDR3 is TGTGCCAGCAGCCCTCCCGCGGGAAGGGGCACAGATACGCAGTATTTT. Translating gives CASSPPAGRGTDTQYF. Full variable domain (remainder filled in from reference TRBV13 and TRBJ2-3): AAGVIQSPRHLIKEKRETATLKCYPIPRHDTVYWYQQGPGQDPQFLISFYEKMQSDKGSIPDRFSAQQFSDYHSELNMSSLELGDSALYFCASSPPAGRGTDTQYFGPGTRLTVL.

This clone was seen once. The rearrangement links TRBV5-4 to TRBJ1-4, with D perhaps TRBD1 (5 bases). CDR3 length: 14 residues. V was trimmed by 5 bases and J by 0 bases, leaving 8 bases between them. Germline CDR1 is SGHNT and CDR2 is YYREEE (reference sequence). Here the CDR3 reads CASSSTATNEKLFF. The CDR3 bases are TGTGCCAGCAGTTCGACAGCAACTAATGAAAAACTGTTTTTT.

This chain uses TRBV30 with TRBJ2-1, with 8 bases that match TRBD1. This CDR3 is 13 amino acids long. Germline V gene sequence: CDR1 GTSNPN, CDR2 SVGIG (reference sequence). V shed 5 bases and J 6 bases; nucleotides not matched to a gene: 6. This CDR3 reads CAWDRGLTNEQFF. Written as DNA, the CDR3 is TGTGCCTGGGACAGGGGACTGACCAATGAGCAGTTCTTC.

This chain uses TRBV7-6 with TRBJ1-2, with 7 bases lining up with TRBD1. CDR1 is SGHVS, CDR2 FNYEAQ, per germline. Trimming at V came to 5 bases and at J to 4 bases, leaving 13 bases not matched to a gene. This CDR3 spans 16 amino acids. CDR3 coding DNA: TGTGCCAGCAGCCCCCTTTTGCAGGGGGAACCCTATGGCTACACCTTC. It is translated as CASSPLLQGEPYGYTF.

The rearrangement joins TRBV15 to TRBJ2-3; D might be TRBD2 (6 bases). Per germline, CDR1 LNHNV and CDR2 YYDKDF (reference sequence). There are 15 residues in the CDR3. Trimming removed 1 base at V and 4 bases at J, with 12 bases between. CDR3 region: CATSRVGGPSDTQYF. The CDR3 coding sequence is TGTGCCACCAGCAGAGTTGGAGGGCCGTCAGATACGCAGTATTTT.

The chain has TRBV18 and TRBJ1-2, with D hard to call. Trimming took off 3 bases at V and 2 bases at J, with 10 bases between the two ends. Germline loops: CDR1 KGHSH, CDR2 LQKENI. The CDR3 covers 14 residues. This CDR3 reads CASSPGNGNYGYTF. The CDR3 DNA reads as TGTGCCAGCTCACCCGGGAACGGGAACTATGGCTACACCTTC.

CDR3 amino acids: CASSLIGREETQYF. As DNA, the CDR3 is TGTGCCAGCAGTTTAATCGGTAGAGAAGAGACCCAGTACTTC. The chain has TRBV28 and TRBJ2-5; D gene uncertain. Germline values: CDR1 MDHEN, CDR2 SYDVKM. The CDR3 totals 14 residues. V shed 2 bases and J shed 3 bases, with 10 bases lying between them.

J is TRBJ1-2 and V is TRBV19; D not certain. Germline V CDR1 and CDR2: LNHDA, SQIVND (reference sequence). This CDR3 region has 15 residues. V was shortened by 1 base and J by 6 bases, with 15 bases between the two germline ends. The CDR3 is CASSIVGPTADGYTF. The CDR3 DNA reads as TGTGCCAGTAGTATAGTTGGTCCCACAGCAGATGGCTACACCTTC.

This chain joins TRBV19 and TRBJ1-5; TRBD1 aligns across 9 bases. The V gene end was trimmed by 8 bases and the J gene end by 2 bases; junction bases not matched to a gene: 1. The CDR3 sequence is 13 residues long. CDR1 is LNHDA and CDR2 is SQIVND in the germline V gene (reference sequence). CDR3 coding DNA: TGTGCCAGTCGGACAGGGGGCAATCAGCCCCAGCATTTT. It codes for CASRTGGNQPQHF.

In this sample, this clone turned up once. CDR3 sequence: CASSPTGGGGTQYF. The CDR3 nucleotides read TGTGCCAGCAGCCCCACAGGGGGTGGGGGTACGCAGTATTTT. The chain uses TRBV27 and TRBJ2-3, with 8 bases aligning to TRBD1. The V gene's germline CDR1 is MNHEY and CDR2 SMNVEV (reference sequence). The V segment lost 6 bases and the J segment 8 bases; nucleotides outside the gene matches: 10. The CDR3 is made up of 14 amino acids.

The genes are TRBV7-3 and TRBJ1-1; D possibly corresponds to TRBD1 (6 bases). The CDR3 is 15 residues long. Between the trimmed V and J ends, which lost 5 bases and 2 bases, there was a span of 15 bases. Per germline, CDR1 SGHTA and CDR2 FQGTGA. CDR3 amino acids: CASSHPGTSNTEAFF. The CDR3 bases are TGTGCCAGCAGCCATCCCGGGACATCAAACACTGAAGCTTTCTTT.

The chain has TRBV25-1 and TRBJ2-5; TRBD2 matches at 7 bases. The CDR3 loop spans 13 amino acids. CDR1 and CDR2 from the germline V gene are MGHDK and SYGVNS. After removal of 7 bases from V and 4 bases from J, the junction contained 6 bases not matched to a gene. The CDR3 sequence: CASTPWGGETQYF. DNA for the CDR3: TGTGCCAGCACCCCCTGGGGGGGAGAGACCCAGTACTTC.

The chain uses TRBV7-9 and TRBJ1-1; possible D gene TRBD1, 6 bases. CDR1 SEHNR and CDR2 FQNEAQ come from the germline V gene (reference sequence). The CDR3 length is 18 residues. With 3 bases removed from V and 3 bases from J, the gap between germline ends came to 23 bases. CDR3 amino acids: CASSFSPGGGPVDTEAFF. In nucleotides, the CDR3 is TGTGCCAGCAGCTTCTCCCCCGGGGGGGGGCCGGTGGACACTGAAGCTTTCTTT.

The chain is built from TRBV5-6 and TRBJ1-2; 9 bases map to TRBD1. Germline CDR1 reads SGHDT; CDR2 reads YYEEEE. The V and J ends lost 2 bases and 3 bases, in that order; junction bases with no gene match: 8. The CDR3 runs 16 residues. The DNA for the CDR3 is TGTGCCAGCAGCTTTGGGACAGGGAGGATTTACTATGGCTACACCTTC. Translated: CASSFGTGRIYYGYTF.

The genes are TRBV10-1 and TRBJ2-3; TRBD1 matches 9 bases. CDR1 is WNHNN, CDR2 SYGVQD, per germline (reference sequence). With 7 bases clipped from V and 3 bases from J, the junction kept 5 bases outside the gene matches. The CDR3 is 14 residues long. Here the CDR3 DNA reads TGCGCCAGCAATGACGGGACAGGGACAGATACGCAGTATTTT. Residues: CASNDGTGTDTQYF.

The chain uses TRBV7-2 and TRBJ1-4, with D possibly TRBD1 on 5 matching bases. Trimming took off 4 bases at V and 7 bases at J, with 16 bases between the two ends. The CDR3 loop spans 15 amino acids. CDR1 is SGHTA and CDR2 is FQGNSA in the germline V gene. CDR3 region: CASSSPRGGSEKLFF. The CDR3 DNA reads TGTGCCAGCAGCTCCCCCCGGGGGGGGAGTGAAAAACTGTTTTTT.

This clone was picked up one time. The chain carries TRBV28 and TRBJ2-7; 9 nucleotides align to TRBD1. With V trimmed by 6 bases and J by 3 bases, 9 bases remained unmatched. Germline CDR1 is MDHEN and CDR2 is SYDVKM. The CDR3 totals 15 residues. CDR3 in amino acids: CASSLGQGLGYEQYF. The DNA for the CDR3 is TGTGCCAGCAGCCTGGGACAGGGCCTAGGCTACGAGCAGTACTTC.

The chain couples TRBV5-8 to TRBJ1-2; D gene unclear. V lost 4 bases and J lost 2, with 9 bases in between. The CDR3 totals 13 residues. Germline V lookup: CDR1 SGHTS, CDR2 YDEGEE. CDR3 sequence (DNA): TGTGCCAGCAGCCCCGGAGTCAACTATGGCTACACCTTC. Amino acids: CASSPGVNYGYTF.

V and J are TRBV7-9 and TRBJ2-7; TRBD2 matches 12 bases. The CDR3 runs 16 residues. Per the germline V gene, CDR1 is SEHNR and CDR2 is FQNEAQ (reference sequence). J lost 5 bases, V lost 3 bases, and 8 bases had no gene match. The DNA of the CDR3 is TGTGCCAGCAGCTTCCCGACTAGCGGGAGCCCCCACGAGCAGTACTTC. The encoded protein is CASSFPTSGSPHEQYF. The full variable domain, completed using reference TRBV7-9 and TRBJ2-7, is DTGVSQNPRHKITKRGQNVTFRCDPISEHNRLYWYRQTLGQGPEFLTYFQNEAQLEKSRLLSDRFSAERPKGSFSTLEIQRTEQGDSAMYLCASSFPTSGSPHEQYFGPGTRLTVT.

The rearrangement uses TRBV7-2 and TRBJ2-3; 10 bases fit TRBD2. CDR3 length: 17 residues. With 1 base clipped from V and 2 bases from J, the junction kept 6 bases outside the gene matches. Germline V gives CDR1 SGHTA, CDR2 FQGNSA. Here the CDR3 reads CASSLVPLAGVTDTQYF. The DNA for the CDR3 is TGTGCCAGCAGCTTAGTACCCCTAGCGGGGGTCACAGATACGCAGTATTTT.

The CDR3 nucleotides are TGTGCCAGCAGCCTTGGGACAGGGCCAGAGCAGTACTTC. It specifies CASSLGTGPEQYF. The genes are TRBV5-6 and TRBJ2-7; 9 bases map to TRBD1. The CDR3 runs to 13 residues. The trim removed 4 bases at V and 7 bases at J, leaving 6 bases unmatched. CDR1 SGHDT and CDR2 YYEEEE come from the germline V gene. Complete variable domain (other parts from reference TRBV5-6 and TRBJ2-7): DAGVTQSPTHLIKTRGQQVTLRCSPKSGHDTVSWYQQALGQGPQFIFQYYEEEERQRGNFPDRFSGHQFPNYSSELNVNALLLGDSALYLCASSLGTGPEQYFGPGTRLTVT.

The table lists this clone with a count of one. V is TRBV7-9 and J is TRBJ1-6, with 11 positions matching TRBD1. This CDR3 has 18 residues. The trim removed 5 bases at V and 0 bases at J, leaving 6 bases unmatched. Per germline, CDR1 SEHNR and CDR2 FQNEAQ (reference sequence). This chain's CDR3 is CASSPDRGPSSYNSPLHF. CDR3 nucleotide sequence: TGTGCCAGCAGCCCGGACAGGGGGCCGAGCTCCTATAATTCACCCCTCCACTTT.

The sample holds one count of this clone. The chain couples TRBV2 to TRBJ2-7; 10 nucleotides match TRBD1. CDR3 size: 13 residues. The V gene's germline CDR1 is SNHLY and CDR2 FYNNEI. Losses at the gene ends were 5 bases for V and 6 bases for J; bases not matched to a gene: 4. As DNA, the CDR3 is TGTGCCAGCAGTTCCGGGACAGGGGTCGAGCAGTACTTC. Translating it yields CASSSGTGVEQYF.

V and J are TRBV27 and TRBJ1-6; tentatively, D is TRBD1 (6 bases). The CDR3 consists of 15 residues. V lost 6 bases and J 2 bases, leaving 11 bases between the germline ends. Per germline, CDR1 MNHEY and CDR2 SMNVEV (reference sequence). CDR3 coding DNA: TGTGCCAGCAGCGCGACAGGCACCTATAATTCACCCCTCCACTTT. Protein: CASSATGTYNSPLHF.